Listed here is a single T cell receptor beta chain. Trimming left V 2 bases short and J 5 bases short, with 9 bases between. The CDR3 spans 13 residues. Germline lookup yields CDR1 SGHVS and CDR2 FNYEAQ. These data belong to a study of OX40 agonist ivuxolimab in advanced cancers. Here immunoSEQ multiplex PCR was the method, and the copy in TCRdb shows in-frame clones only, minus some. The profile shows 30,000 to 35,000 clones, under 85% of them singletons. V usage is TRBV7-6 and J usage is TRBJ2-5; D gene uncertain. The receptor comes from an adult with an advanced solid tumor such as melanoma, head and neck, liver or kidney cancer. This specimen was CD4+ or CD8+ T cells sorted from blood, taken in a trial of the OX40 agonist ivuxolimab. The chain's CDR3 is CASSLSRLETQYF. The CDR3 region has the DNA TGTGCCAGCAGCTTAAGCCGTCTGGAGACCCAGTACTTC.